The source of this T cell receptor (beta chain) is a study of vaccination effects on CD4 cells after COVID-19. Study overall: Participants were given two doses of BNT162b2 or mRNA-1273 vaccine.

The data were produced by immunoSEQ multiplex PCR, yet TCRdb's version contains in-frame clones alone and is incomplete. The table records about 55,000 clones, around 70% of them present only once. There are 14 residues in the CDR3. Germline CDR1 is MNHNY and CDR2 is SVGAGI (reference sequence). Germline trimming cut 11 bases from V and 6 bases from J; bases unmatched to any gene: 16. This clone was observed once. Its antigen is unknown. Under the ViraFEST assay, PBMC were stimulated with viral peptide pools so that antigen-specific CD4+ T cells expanded. Sequencing was performed afterwards. Once cultured for more than nine days, the cells underwent separation to obtain CD4+ T cells. Vaccinees lacked prior SARS-CoV-2 infection and tested negative for nucleocapsid antibodies. Each culture had half its medium swapped for IL-2 medium on days 3 and 7.

The chain combines TRBV6-6 with TRBJ2-7, with TRBD1 identical over 7 bases. The specimen was CD4+ T cells from PBMCs cultured with SARS-CoV-2 spike peptides, collected before COVID-19 vaccination. The clonotype comes from a human donor who received a COVID-19 vaccine. CDR3 region: CAEGQRTPHGEQYF. The CDR3 bases are TGTGCCGAGGGACAGAGGACCCCGCATGGCGAGCAGTACTTC.